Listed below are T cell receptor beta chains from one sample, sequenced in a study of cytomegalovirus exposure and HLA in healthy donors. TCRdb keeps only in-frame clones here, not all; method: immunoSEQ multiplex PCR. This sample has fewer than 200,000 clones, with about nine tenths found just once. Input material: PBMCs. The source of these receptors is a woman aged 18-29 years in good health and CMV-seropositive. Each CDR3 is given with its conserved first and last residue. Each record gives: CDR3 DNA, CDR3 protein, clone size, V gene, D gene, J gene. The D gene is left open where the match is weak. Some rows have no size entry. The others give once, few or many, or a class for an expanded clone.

CDR3 DNA: TGTGCCATCAGTGTAGGACAGACCTATCAGCCCCAGCATTTT
CDR3 protein: CAISVGQTYQPQHF
clone size: NA
V gene: TRBV10-3
D gene: NA
J gene: TRBJ1-5

CDR3 DNA: TGTGCCAGCAGTGCGGACAAGAACTATGGCTACACCTTC
CDR3 protein: CASSADKNYGYTF
clone size: NA
V gene: TRBV2
D gene: NA
J gene: TRBJ1-2

CDR3 DNA: TGTGCCAGCAGCCACCGGGGTGACACCGGGGAGCTGTTTTTT
CDR3 protein: CASSHRGDTGELFF
clone size: NA
V gene: TRBV6-6
D gene: NA
J gene: TRBJ2-2

CDR3 DNA: TGTGCCAGCACCGTGACAGTTAACTATGGCTACACCTTC
CDR3 protein: CASTVTVNYGYTF
clone size: NA
V gene: TRBV2
D gene: NA
J gene: TRBJ1-2

CDR3 DNA: TGTGCCAGCAGCCAAGTCCGGGAAAAACTGTTTTTT
CDR3 protein: CASSQVREKLFF
clone size: NA
V gene: TRBV4-2
D gene: NA
J gene: TRBJ1-4

CDR3 DNA: TGTGCCAGTAGTACCGAGGGACTAGCGTCGTCCTACGAGCAGTACTTC
CDR3 protein: CASSTEGLASSYEQYF
clone size: NA
V gene: TRBV19
D gene: TRBD2
J gene: TRBJ2-7

CDR3 DNA: TGTGCCAGCAGCTTAAGGGGCTCGGGCCTCTACAATGAGCAGTTCTTC
CDR3 protein: CASSLRGSGLYNEQFF
clone size: NA
V gene: TRBV7-3
D gene: NA
J gene: TRBJ2-1

CDR3 DNA: TGTGCCAGCAGTGAAGCGCTTTTCGGAGGAGAGACCCAGTACTTC
CDR3 protein: CASSEALFGGETQYF
clone size: NA
V gene: TRBV6-1
D gene: NA
J gene: TRBJ2-5

CDR3 DNA: TGCGCCAGCAGCTTTTATTTGGGGCCAAACACTGAAGCTTTCTTT
CDR3 protein: CASSFYLGPNTEAFF
clone size: NA
V gene: TRBV5-1
D gene: NA
J gene: TRBJ1-1

CDR3 DNA: TGTGCCAGCAGTTCACACGTTACAGGGTTTGAGGGCTACACCTTC
CDR3 protein: CASSSHVTGFEGYTF
clone size: NA
V gene: TRBV25-1
D gene: NA
J gene: TRBJ1-2

CDR3 DNA: TGTGCCAGCTCACCTCTACAGGGGCCTAGCACAGATACGCAGTATTTT
CDR3 protein: CASSPLQGPSTDTQYF
clone size: NA
V gene: TRBV18
D gene: TRBD1
J gene: TRBJ2-3

CDR3 DNA: TGTGCCAGCGTACGGGGACAAGAGACCCAGTACTTC
CDR3 protein: CASVRGQETQYF
clone size: NA
V gene: TRBV28
D gene: NA
J gene: TRBJ2-5

CDR3 DNA: TGTGCCAGCAGTTTATTTGGCAGGGCGAACACCGGGGAGCTGTTTTTT
CDR3 protein: CASSLFGRANTGELFF
clone size: few
V gene: TRBV28
D gene: NA
J gene: TRBJ2-2

CDR3 DNA: TGTGCCAGCAGCGCGAGGGGGAGGGATGAGCAGTTCTTC
CDR3 protein: CASSARGRDEQFF
clone size: NA
V gene: TRBV7-3
D gene: NA
J gene: TRBJ2-1

CDR3 DNA: TGTGCCAGCAGCCCTGGGGGGTGGGGAACAGATACGCAGTATTTT
CDR3 protein: CASSPGGWGTDTQYF
clone size: NA
V gene: TRBV9
D gene: NA
J gene: TRBJ2-3

CDR3 DNA: TGTGCCAGCAGCCCACTGGACAGGTTCGTTTCCGAGCAGTACTTC
CDR3 protein: CASSPLDRFVSEQYF
clone size: once
V gene: TRBV7-9
D gene: TRBD1
J gene: TRBJ2-7

CDR3 DNA: TGTGCCAGCAGGTATCCAGGGGTAGCTGAAGCTTTCTTT
CDR3 protein: CASRYPGVAEAFF
clone size: few
V gene: TRBV6-6
D gene: NA
J gene: TRBJ1-1

CDR3 DNA: TGCAGCGTTTTTCTACTAGGGACTAGCGGGAGCCTACGGGGCAATGAGCAGTTCTTC
CDR3 protein: CSVFLLGTSGSLRGNEQFF
clone size: NA
V gene: TRBV29-1
D gene: TRBD2
J gene: TRBJ2-1

CDR3 DNA: TGTGCCAGTACTACTAGCGGACTACAAGAGACCCAGTACTTC
CDR3 protein: CASTTSGLQETQYF
clone size: NA
V gene: TRBV19
D gene: TRBD2
J gene: TRBJ2-5

CDR3 DNA: TGTGCCAGCAGCTTAAACTACTATCTTAACACAGATACGCAGTATTTT
CDR3 protein: CASSLNYYLNTDTQYF
clone size: NA
V gene: TRBV7-2
D gene: NA
J gene: TRBJ2-3

CDR3 DNA: TGTGCCAGCAGCTTAGTCCAGGTAATGGGCTATGGCTACACCTTC
CDR3 protein: CASSLVQVMGYGYTF
clone size: NA
V gene: TRBV7-9
D gene: NA
J gene: TRBJ1-2

CDR3 DNA: TGTGCCAGCCTTAGCGGTCGCTCCTACAATGAGCAGTTCTTC
CDR3 protein: CASLSGRSYNEQFF
clone size: NA
V gene: TRBV6-1
D gene: NA
J gene: TRBJ2-1

CDR3 DNA: TGCGCCAGCAGCCAAGCAAGGAGGGGTGACACCGGGGAGCTGTTTTTT
CDR3 protein: CASSQARRGDTGELFF
clone size: NA
V gene: TRBV4-3
D gene: NA
J gene: TRBJ2-2

CDR3 DNA: TGTGCCACCAGCAGAGATCAGGGGGAAGAGACCCAGTACTTC
CDR3 protein: CATSRDQGEETQYF
clone size: NA
V gene: TRBV15
D gene: TRBD1
J gene: TRBJ2-5

CDR3 DNA: TGTGCCAGCAGCTCTCGAGACAGGGGGCGATACGAGCAGTACTTC
CDR3 protein: CASSSRDRGRYEQYF
clone size: NA
V gene: TRBV5-4
D gene: TRBD1
J gene: TRBJ2-7

CDR3 DNA: TGTGCCTGGAGTGAGGGGTCAGGAAACACCGGGGAGCTGTTTTTT
CDR3 protein: CAWSEGSGNTGELFF
clone size: NA
V gene: TRBV30
D gene: NA
J gene: TRBJ2-2

CDR3 DNA: TGTGCCACCAGCAGAGGCTTGCAGGGGCGAGGCGAGCAGTACTTC
CDR3 protein: CATSRGLQGRGEQYF
clone size: NA
V gene: TRBV15
D gene: NA
J gene: TRBJ2-7

CDR3 DNA: TGCGCCAGCAGCTCGCGGCACAACACAGATACGCAGTATTTT
CDR3 protein: CASSSRHNTDTQYF
clone size: NA
V gene: TRBV5-1
D gene: NA
J gene: TRBJ2-3

CDR3 DNA: TGTGCCAGCAGCTTCGGGGAAAGAGAGACCCAGTACTTC
CDR3 protein: CASSFGERETQYF
clone size: NA
V gene: TRBV11-3
D gene: NA
J gene: TRBJ2-5

CDR3 DNA: TGCGCCAGCAGCGGAGGGGGGAGGGAAACAGATACGCAGTATTTT
CDR3 protein: CASSGGGRETDTQYF
clone size: NA
V gene: TRBV5-1
D gene: NA
J gene: TRBJ2-3

CDR3 DNA: TGTGCCAGCAGGACTTATGCGGTTCCGGCTGAAGCTTTCTTT
CDR3 protein: CASRTYAVPAEAFF
clone size: NA
V gene: TRBV6-5
D gene: NA
J gene: TRBJ1-1

CDR3 DNA: TGCAGCACAGGGGGCGGCTACGAGCAGTACTTC
CDR3 protein: CSTGGGYEQYF
clone size: once
V gene: TRBV20-1
D gene: TRBD1
J gene: TRBJ2-7

CDR3 DNA: TGCGCCAGCAGCCAAGATTTCCTAGCGGGAGGGCAGACCCAGTACTTC
CDR3 protein: CASSQDFLAGGQTQYF
clone size: few
V gene: TRBV4-3
D gene: TRBD2
J gene: TRBJ2-5

CDR3 DNA: TGTGCCAGCAGCGCCACGGGCGGGAGTGTCGGATCGGCCTACAATGAGCAGTTCTTC
CDR3 protein: CASSATGGSVGSAYNEQFF
clone size: NA
V gene: TRBV9
D gene: TRBD2
J gene: TRBJ2-1

CDR3 DNA: TGCGCCAGCAAGGAACTAGCCCGCACCTTCTACAATGAGCAGTTCTTC
CDR3 protein: CASKELARTFYNEQFF
clone size: NA
V gene: TRBV10-1
D gene: NA
J gene: TRBJ2-1

CDR3 DNA: TGTGCCAGCTCACCAGAGGCCGGGGAGCTGTTTTTT
CDR3 protein: CASSPEAGELFF
clone size: NA
V gene: TRBV18
D gene: NA
J gene: TRBJ2-2

CDR3 DNA: TGCGCCAGCAGCTTTCGGGGGGCCTACGAGCAGTACTTC
CDR3 protein: CASSFRGAYEQYF
clone size: NA
V gene: TRBV5-1
D gene: TRBD2
J gene: TRBJ2-7

CDR3 DNA: TGTGCCAGCAGTGTAGGGGTTGTCGGCTCCTACGAGCAGTACTTC
CDR3 protein: CASSVGVVGSYEQYF
clone size: NA
V gene: TRBV2
D gene: NA
J gene: TRBJ2-7

CDR3 DNA: TGTGCCAGCAGCCCAGACTGGAATGAGCAGTTCTTC
CDR3 protein: CASSPDWNEQFF
clone size: few
V gene: TRBV6-5
D gene: NA
J gene: TRBJ2-1